This T cell receptor (beta chain) was retrieved from a study of blood T cell repertoires in COVID-19. Study-wide background: Nucleic acid was either cDNA or gDNA, and it came from T cells, B-cell-depleted T cells, or PBMCs.

The CDR3 runs 14 residues. J was trimmed by 1 base and V by 6 bases; bases with no gene match: 6. CDR1 is KGHSH, CDR2 LQKENI, per germline. In the original workflow: The authors estimated nucleated cell counts from reference gene primer amplification. The protocol was immunoSEQ multiplex PCR, while the TCRdb copy is restricted to in-frame clones and leaves out a portion. Clone size and V and J calls were adopted from that table, with D and trimming inferred from the DNA. The data hold 150,000 to 200,000 clones, with approximately 95% observed a single time. The V call is TRBV18, the J call TRBJ2-7; TRBD1 aligns across 7 bases. The sequence was obtained from a woman between 45 and 65 years old with acute or convalescent COVID-19. The sample taken for sequencing was peripheral blood. CDR3 coding DNA: TGTGCCAGCTCCGTGGGGACAGATTCCTACGAGCAGTACTTC. This codes for CASSVGTDSYEQYF. Full variable domain (rest looked up from reference TRBV18 and TRBJ2-7): NAGVMQNPRHLVRRRGQEARLRCSPMKGHSHVYWYRQLPEEGLKFMVYLQKENIIDESGMPKERFSAEFPKEGPSILRIQQVVRGDSAAYFCASSVGTDSYEQYFGPGTRLTVT.